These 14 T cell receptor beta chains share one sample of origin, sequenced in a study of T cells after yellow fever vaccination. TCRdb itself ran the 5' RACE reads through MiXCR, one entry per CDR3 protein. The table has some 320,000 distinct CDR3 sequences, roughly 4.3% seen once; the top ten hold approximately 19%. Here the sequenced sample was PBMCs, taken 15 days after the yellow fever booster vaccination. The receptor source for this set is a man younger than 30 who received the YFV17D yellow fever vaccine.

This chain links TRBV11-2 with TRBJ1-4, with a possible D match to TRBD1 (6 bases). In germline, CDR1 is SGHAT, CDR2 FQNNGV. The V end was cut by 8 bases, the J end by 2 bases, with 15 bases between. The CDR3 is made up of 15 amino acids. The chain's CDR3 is CASGLQGPTNEKLFF. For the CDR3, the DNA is TGTGCCAGCGGACTCCAGGGGCCGACTAATGAAAAACTGTTTTTT.

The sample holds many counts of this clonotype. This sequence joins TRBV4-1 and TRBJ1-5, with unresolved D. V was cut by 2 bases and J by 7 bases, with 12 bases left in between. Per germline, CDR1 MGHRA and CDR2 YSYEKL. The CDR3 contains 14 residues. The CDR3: CASSQLASGQPQHF. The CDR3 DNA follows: TGCGCCAGCAGCCAATTGGCGAGTGGGCAGCCCCAGCATTTT.

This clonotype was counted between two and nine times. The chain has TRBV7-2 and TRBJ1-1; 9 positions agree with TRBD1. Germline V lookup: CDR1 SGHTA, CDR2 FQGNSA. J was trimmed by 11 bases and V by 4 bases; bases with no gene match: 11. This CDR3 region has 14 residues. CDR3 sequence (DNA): TGTGCCAGCAGCTCCCGAAGACAGGGGGTCGGGGCTTTCTTT. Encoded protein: CASSSRRQGVGAFF.

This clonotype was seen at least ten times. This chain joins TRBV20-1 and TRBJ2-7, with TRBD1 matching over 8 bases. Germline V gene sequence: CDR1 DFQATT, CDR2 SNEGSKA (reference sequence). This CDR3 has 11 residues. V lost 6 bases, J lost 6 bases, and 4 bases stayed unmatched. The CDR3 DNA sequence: TGCAGTGCCCTACAGGGGGGCGAGCAGTACTTC. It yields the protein CSALQGGEQYF.

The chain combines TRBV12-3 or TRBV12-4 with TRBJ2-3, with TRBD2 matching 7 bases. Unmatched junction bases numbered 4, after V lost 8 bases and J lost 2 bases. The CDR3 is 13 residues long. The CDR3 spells CASGRGDTDTQYF. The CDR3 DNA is TGTGCCAGCGGCCGGGGGGACACAGATACGCAGTATTTT.

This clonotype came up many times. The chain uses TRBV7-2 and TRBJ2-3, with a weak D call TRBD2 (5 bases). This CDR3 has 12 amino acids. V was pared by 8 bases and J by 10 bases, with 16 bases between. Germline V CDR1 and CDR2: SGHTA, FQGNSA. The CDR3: CASAHPGNAQYF. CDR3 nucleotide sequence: TGTGCCAGCGCCCACCCGGGGAATGCGCAGTATTTT.

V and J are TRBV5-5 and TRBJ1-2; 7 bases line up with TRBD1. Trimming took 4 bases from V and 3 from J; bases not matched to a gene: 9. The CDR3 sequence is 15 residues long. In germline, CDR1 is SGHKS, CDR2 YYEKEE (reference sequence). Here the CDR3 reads CASSQLGQEHYGYTF. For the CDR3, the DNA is TGTGCCAGCAGCCAACTCGGACAGGAGCACTATGGCTACACCTTC.

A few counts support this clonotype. The CDR3 spells CASSVDGTRRNLYGYTF. The DNA for the CDR3 is TGTGCCAGCAGTGTTGACGGGACACGACGGAACCTTTATGGCTACACCTTC. The chain carries TRBV2 and TRBJ1-2, with D possibly matching TRBD1 (6 bases). Germline CDR1 reads SNHLY; CDR2 reads FYNNEI. V lost 4 bases and J 5 bases, leaving 23 bases between the germline ends. The CDR3 runs 17 residues.

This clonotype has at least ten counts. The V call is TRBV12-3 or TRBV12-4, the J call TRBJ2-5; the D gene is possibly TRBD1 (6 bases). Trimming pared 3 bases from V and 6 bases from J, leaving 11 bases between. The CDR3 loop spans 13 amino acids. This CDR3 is CASSFDRQQTQYF. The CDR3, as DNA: TGTGCCAGCAGTTTTGACAGGCAACAGACCCAGTACTTC.

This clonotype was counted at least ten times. The CDR3 spells CATRGRGTDTQYF. In DNA form, the CDR3 reads TGTGCCACCAGGGGGCGGGGAACAGATACGCAGTATTTT. V gene TRBV24-1 combines with J gene TRBJ2-3, with D perhaps matching TRBD2 (6 bases). CDR3 length: 13 residues. CDR1 and CDR2 (germline): KGHDR, SFDVKD. With 7 bases removed from V and 3 bases from J, the gap between germline ends came to 10 bases.

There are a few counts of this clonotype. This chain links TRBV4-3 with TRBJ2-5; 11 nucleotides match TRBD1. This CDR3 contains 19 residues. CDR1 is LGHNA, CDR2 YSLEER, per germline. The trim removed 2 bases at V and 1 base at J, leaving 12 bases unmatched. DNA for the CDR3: TGCGCCAGCAGCCAAACTGGACAGGGGGCGGGGGACGCCCAAGAGACCCAGTACTTC. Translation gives CASSQTGQGAGDAQETQYF.

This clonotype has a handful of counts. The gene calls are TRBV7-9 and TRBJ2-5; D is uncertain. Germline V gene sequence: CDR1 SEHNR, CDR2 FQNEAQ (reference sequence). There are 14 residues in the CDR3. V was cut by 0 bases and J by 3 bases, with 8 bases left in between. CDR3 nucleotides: TGTGCCAGCAGCTTAGCTCGGCAGAAAGAGACCCAGTACTTC. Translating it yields CASSLARQKETQYF.

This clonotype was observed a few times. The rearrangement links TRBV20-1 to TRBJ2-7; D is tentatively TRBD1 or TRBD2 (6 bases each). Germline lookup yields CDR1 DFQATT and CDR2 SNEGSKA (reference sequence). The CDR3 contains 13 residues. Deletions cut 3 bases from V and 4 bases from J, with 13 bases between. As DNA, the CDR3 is TGCAGTGCTAGGATGGGGGGCGGGTACGAGCAGTACGTC. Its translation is CSARMGGGYEQYV.

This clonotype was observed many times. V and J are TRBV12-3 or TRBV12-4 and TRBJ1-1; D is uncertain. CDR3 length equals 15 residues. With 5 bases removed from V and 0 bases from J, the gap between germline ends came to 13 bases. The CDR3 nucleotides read TGTGCCAGCAGTCTGAGGGTGGGGATGAACACTGAAGCTTTCTTT. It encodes CASSLRVGMNTEAFF.